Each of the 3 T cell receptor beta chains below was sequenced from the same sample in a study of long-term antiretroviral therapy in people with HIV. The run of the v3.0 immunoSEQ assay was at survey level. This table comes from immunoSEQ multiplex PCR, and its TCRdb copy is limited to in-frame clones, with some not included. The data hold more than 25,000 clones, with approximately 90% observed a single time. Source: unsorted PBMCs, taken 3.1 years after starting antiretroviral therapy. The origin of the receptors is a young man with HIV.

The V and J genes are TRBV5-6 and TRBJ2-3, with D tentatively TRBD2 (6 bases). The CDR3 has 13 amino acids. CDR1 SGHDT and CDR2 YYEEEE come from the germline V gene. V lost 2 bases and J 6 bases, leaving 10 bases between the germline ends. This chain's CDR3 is CASSLGGSDTQYF. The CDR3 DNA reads TGTGCCAGCAGCTTAGGAGGGTCCGATACGCAGTATTTT.

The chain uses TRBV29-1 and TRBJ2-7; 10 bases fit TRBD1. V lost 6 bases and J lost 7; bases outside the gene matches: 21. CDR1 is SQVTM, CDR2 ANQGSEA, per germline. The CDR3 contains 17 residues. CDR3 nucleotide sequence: TGCAGCGTCCCGAGAGTATCCGGGACAGGGGATTCTAGGGAGCAGTACTTC. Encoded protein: CSVPRVSGTGDSREQYF.

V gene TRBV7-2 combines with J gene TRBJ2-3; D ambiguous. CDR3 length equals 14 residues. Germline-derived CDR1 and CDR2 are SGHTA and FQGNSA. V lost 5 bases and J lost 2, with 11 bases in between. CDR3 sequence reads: CASSPLFDTDTQYF. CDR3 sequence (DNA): TGTGCCAGCAGCCCACTCTTCGACACAGATACGCAGTATTTT.